This T cell receptor (beta chain) was observed in a study of blood T cell repertoires in COVID-19. Study-wide background: PBMCs, B-cell-depleted T cells, or T cells were the source of the cDNA or gDNA that made up the material.

The CDR3 runs 12 residues. Germline V CDR1 and CDR2: SGHRS, YFSETQ. The V end was cut by 4 bases, the J end by 7 bases, with 11 bases between. Per the original data handling: Nucleated cell number was recorded as an estimate derived from reference gene primer amplification. Libraries were prepared by immunoSEQ multiplex PCR; TCRdb keeps only in-frame clonotypes and omits some of them. V, J and clone size derive from that table, while D and trimming were established from the DNA sequence. The data show 75,000 to 95,000 clones, 87% seen once. Specimen: peripheral blood. The clonotype was recovered from a woman aged 55-69 years with COVID-19, enrolled during active disease. The chain has TRBV5-1 and TRBJ1-2; D not resolved. In DNA form, the CDR3 reads TGCGCCAGCAGCGACGGGTCCCTTGGCTACACCTTC. Translated, it gives CASSDGSLGYTF. The full variable domain, its missing parts supplied by reference TRBV5-1 and TRBJ1-2, is KAGVTQTPRYLIKTRGQQVTLSCSPISGHRSVSWYQQTPGQGLQFLFEYFSETQRNKGNFPGRFSGRQFSNSRSEMNVSTLELGDSALYLCASSDGSLGYTFGSGTRLTVV.